This entry is about one T cell receptor beta chain. Some clones are missing from TCRdb's copy, which holds only in-frame ones; the method was immunoSEQ multiplex PCR. The data contain approximately 88,000 clones, more than 85% of them singletons. Trimming stripped 9 bases from V and 4 bases from J, with 15 bases between. This CDR3 has 13 amino acids. CDR1 is MDHEN, CDR2 SYDVKM, per germline. The data originate from a study of control samples from healthy donors and cancer patients. The sample taken for sequencing was blood. This clonotype originated in a woman aged 25 to 39 in good health. The chain carries TRBV28 and TRBJ1-1; D unresolved. The CDR3 protein is CASRVGFGTEAFF. The CDR3 DNA sequence: TGTGCCAGTAGGGTGGGATTCGGCACTGAAGCTTTCTTT.